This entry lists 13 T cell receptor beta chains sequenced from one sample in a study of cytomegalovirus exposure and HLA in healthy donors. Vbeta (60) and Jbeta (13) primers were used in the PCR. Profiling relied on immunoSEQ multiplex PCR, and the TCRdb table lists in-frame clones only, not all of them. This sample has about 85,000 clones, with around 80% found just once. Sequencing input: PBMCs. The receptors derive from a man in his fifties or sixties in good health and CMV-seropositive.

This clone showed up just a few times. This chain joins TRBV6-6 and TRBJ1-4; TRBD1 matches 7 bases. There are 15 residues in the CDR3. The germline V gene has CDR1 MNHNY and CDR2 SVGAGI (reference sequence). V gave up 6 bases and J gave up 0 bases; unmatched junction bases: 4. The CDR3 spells CASRDDRATNEKLFF. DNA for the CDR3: TGTGCCAGCAGGGACGACAGGGCAACTAATGAAAAACTGTTTTTT.

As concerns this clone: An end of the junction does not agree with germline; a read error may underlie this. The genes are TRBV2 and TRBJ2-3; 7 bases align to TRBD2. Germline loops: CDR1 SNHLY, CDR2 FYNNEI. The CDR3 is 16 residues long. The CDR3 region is CASSASGHVFTDAQYF. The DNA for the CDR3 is TGTGCCAGTTCGGCTAGCGGCCACGTCTTCACAGATGCGCAGTATTTT.

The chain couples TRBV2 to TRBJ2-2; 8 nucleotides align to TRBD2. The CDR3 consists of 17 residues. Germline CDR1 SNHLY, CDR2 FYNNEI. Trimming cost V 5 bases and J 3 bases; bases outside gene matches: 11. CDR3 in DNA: TGTGCCAGCAGTTCAGTTAGCGGGGAGGGGGACACCGGGGAGCTGTTTTTT. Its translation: CASSSVSGEGDTGELFF.

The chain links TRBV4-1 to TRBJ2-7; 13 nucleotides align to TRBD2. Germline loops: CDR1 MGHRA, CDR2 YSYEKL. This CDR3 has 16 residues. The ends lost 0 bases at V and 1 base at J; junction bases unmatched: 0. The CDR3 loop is CASSQEGLAGSYEQYF. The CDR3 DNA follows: TGCGCCAGCAGCCAAGAGGGACTAGCGGGATCCTACGAGCAGTACTTC.

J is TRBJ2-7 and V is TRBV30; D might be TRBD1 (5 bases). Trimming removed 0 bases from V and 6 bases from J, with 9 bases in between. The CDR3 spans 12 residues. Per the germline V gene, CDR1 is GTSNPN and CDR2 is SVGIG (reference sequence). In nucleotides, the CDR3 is TGTGCCTGGAGTGTAGGGGTGGGCGAGCAGTACTTC. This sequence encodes CAWSVGVGEQYF.

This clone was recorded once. The CDR3 coding sequence is TGTGCCAGCAGCTTCGGGGGTAGCGGGAGTATCTCCTACAATGAGCAGTTCTTC. This codes for CASSFGGSGSISYNEQFF. The chain combines TRBV13 with TRBJ2-1; 9 bases align to TRBD2. Germline CDR1 and CDR2: PRHDT and FYEKMQ (reference sequence). Trimming took 3 bases from V and 0 from J; bases not matched to a gene: 9. The CDR3 covers 18 residues.

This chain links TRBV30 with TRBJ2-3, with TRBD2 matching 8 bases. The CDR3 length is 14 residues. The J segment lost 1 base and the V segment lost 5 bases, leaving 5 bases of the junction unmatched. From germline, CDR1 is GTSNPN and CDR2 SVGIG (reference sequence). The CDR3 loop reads CAWAGGGGTDTQYF. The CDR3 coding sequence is TGTGCCTGGGCGGGGGGAGGTGGCACAGATACGCAGTATTTT.

CDR3 coding DNA: TGTGCCAGCAGTTTCCCGGGGCGGGGTGAAGCTTTCTTT. It yields the protein CASSFPGRGEAFF. This chain joins TRBV27 and TRBJ1-1, with D possibly TRBD1 on 5 matching bases. The CDR3 sequence is 13 residues long. Germline V lookup: CDR1 MNHEY, CDR2 SMNVEV (reference sequence). V was pared by 3 bases and J by 7 bases, with 12 bases between.

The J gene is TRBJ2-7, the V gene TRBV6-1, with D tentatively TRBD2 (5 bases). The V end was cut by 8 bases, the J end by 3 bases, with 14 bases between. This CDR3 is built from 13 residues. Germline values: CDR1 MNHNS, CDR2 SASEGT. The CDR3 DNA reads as TGTGCCAGCTCCCTCGAGGGCCTCTACGAGCAGTACTTC. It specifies CASSLEGLYEQYF.

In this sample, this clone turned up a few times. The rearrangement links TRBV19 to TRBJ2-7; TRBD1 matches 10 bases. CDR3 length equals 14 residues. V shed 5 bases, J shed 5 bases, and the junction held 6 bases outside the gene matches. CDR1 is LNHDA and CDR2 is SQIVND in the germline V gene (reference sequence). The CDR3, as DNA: TGTGCCAGTAGTTGGGGGACAGGGGACAACGAGCAGTACTTC. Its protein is CASSWGTGDNEQYF.

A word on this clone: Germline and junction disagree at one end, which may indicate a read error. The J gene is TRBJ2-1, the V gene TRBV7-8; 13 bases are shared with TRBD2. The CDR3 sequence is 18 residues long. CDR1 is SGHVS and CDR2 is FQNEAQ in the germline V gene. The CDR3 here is CVSSLGRAWTSGSNEQFF. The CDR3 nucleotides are TGTGTCAGCAGCTTAGGAAGGGCTTGGACTAGCGGGAGCAATGAGCAGTTCTTC.

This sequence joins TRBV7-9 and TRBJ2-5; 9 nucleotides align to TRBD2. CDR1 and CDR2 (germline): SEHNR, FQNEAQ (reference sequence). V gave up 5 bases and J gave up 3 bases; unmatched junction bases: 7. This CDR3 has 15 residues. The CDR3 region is CASSLRLAEKETQYF. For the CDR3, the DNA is TGTGCCAGCAGCCTTCGACTAGCGGAGAAAGAGACCCAGTACTTC.

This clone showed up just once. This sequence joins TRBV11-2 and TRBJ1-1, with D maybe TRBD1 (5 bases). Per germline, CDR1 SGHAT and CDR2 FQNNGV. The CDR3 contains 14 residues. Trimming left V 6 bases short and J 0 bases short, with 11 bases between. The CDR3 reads CASRPGVMNTEAFF. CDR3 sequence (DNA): TGTGCCAGCAGGCCGGGGGTCATGAACACTGAAGCTTTCTTT.